Below are 28 T cell receptor beta chains sequenced from a single sample in a study of blood T cell repertoires in COVID-19. Repertoires were generated with immunoSEQ multiplex PCR, while TCRdb's copy carries only in-frame clones and drops some. Of about 210,000 clones in the sample, about 90% are singletons; the top ten hold around 1.2%. The sample comprised peripheral blood. These receptors all stem from a man under 40 with acute or convalescent COVID-19.

The rearrangement uses TRBV30 and TRBJ1-6; unclear D gene. Germline V gene lookup returns CDR1 GTSNPN and CDR2 SVGIG (reference sequence). The CDR3 runs to 13 residues. Trimming took 1 base from V and 11 from J, leaving 12 bases between them. CDR3: CAWSGGSGPPLHF. The CDR3 DNA sequence: TGTGCCTGGAGTGGAGGGTCTGGGCCACCCCTCCACTTT.

This clone was detected a few times. The chain joins TRBV30 to TRBJ1-5; 10 nucleotides line up with TRBD1. The V and J ends lost 2 bases and 6 bases, in that order; junction bases with no gene match: 4. Germline CDR1 is GTSNPN and CDR2 is SVGIG (reference sequence). The CDR3 length is 14 residues. CDR3 sequence (DNA): TGTGCCTGGAGTAGACAGGGGGCGAGTCAGCCCCAGCATTTT. It specifies CAWSRQGASQPQHF.

The chain couples TRBV7-8 to TRBJ2-7; D is possibly TRBD1 (5 bases). CDR3 length equals 17 residues. V gave up 2 bases and J gave up 4 bases, with 21 bases separating them. The germline CDR1 and CDR2 sequences are SGHVS and FQNEAQ. CDR3 DNA: TGTGCCAGCAGCTTAAGTACAGGTTTAATATCAGGGTACGAGCAGTACTTC. It yields the protein CASSLSTGLISGYEQYF.

The chain has TRBV5-1 and TRBJ2-1; TRBD2 agrees at 7 bases. V dropped 4 bases and J dropped 8; count of bases not matched to a gene: 9. CDR3 length: 14 residues. The germline V gene encodes CDR1 SGHRS and CDR2 YFSETQ. CDR3 in amino acids: CASSRGGSGDEQFF. The CDR3 region has the DNA TGCGCCAGCAGCAGGGGCGGGAGTGGGGATGAGCAGTTCTTC.

The J gene is TRBJ1-4, the V gene TRBV19, with a tentative D call TRBD1 (6 bases). This CDR3 spans 12 amino acids. Germline CDR1 and CDR2: LNHDA and SQIVND (reference sequence). V was clipped by 4 bases and J by 12 bases, with 12 bases between them. DNA for the CDR3: TGTGCCAGTAGTACCAACAGGGAAGAACTGTTTTTT. It encodes CASSTNREELFF.

The V call is TRBV30, the J call TRBJ2-2; D is uncertain. Trimming removed 2 bases from V and 4 bases from J, with 8 bases in between. Germline V CDR1 and CDR2: GTSNPN, SVGIG (reference sequence). There are 13 residues in the CDR3. The CDR3 protein is CAWSSQPTGELFF. CDR3 bases: TGTGCCTGGAGTTCACAGCCCACCGGGGAGCTGTTTTTT.

The V gene is TRBV9, the J gene TRBJ1-2, with TRBD1 matching 9 bases. This CDR3 comprises 14 residues. V was pared by 4 bases and J by 4 bases, with 5 bases of the junction left unmatched. Germline values: CDR1 SGDLS, CDR2 YYNGEE. The CDR3 protein is CASSSNRGPYGYTF. DNA for the CDR3: TGTGCCAGCAGCTCAAACAGGGGGCCCTATGGCTACACCTTC.

This chain connects TRBV28 to TRBJ1-3, with D possibly matching TRBD1 (5 bases). CDR1 is MDHEN, CDR2 SYDVKM, per germline. The CDR3 length is 15 residues. Trimming stripped 4 bases from V and 3 bases from J, with 13 bases between. The DNA of the CDR3 is TGTGCCAGCAGTTCTGTGAACCAGGGTGGAAACACCATATATTTT. Its translation is CASSSVNQGGNTIYF.

This clone was observed a single time. J is TRBJ1-2 and V is TRBV3-1 (or the pseudogene TRBV3-2); D remains ambiguous. The CDR3 has 13 residues. V was pared by 6 bases and J by 6 bases, with 14 bases between. Germline values: CDR1 LGHDT, CDR2 YNNKEL (reference sequence). The DNA for the CDR3 is TGTGCCAGCAGTCCAAAGCTGATCAATGGCTACACCTTC. This encodes CASSPKLINGYTF.

This chain links TRBV2 with TRBJ1-5, with a weak D call TRBD1 (5 bases). Trimming took off 6 bases at V and 3 bases at J, with 12 bases between the two ends. The CDR3 spans 14 residues. Germline V lookup: CDR1 SNHLY, CDR2 FYNNEI. Written as DNA, the CDR3 is TGTGCCAGCAGGGCCGACAGCCCCAATCAGCCCCAGCATTTT. Translated: CASRADSPNQPQHF.

V is TRBV6-1 and J is TRBJ2-3; 9 bases map to TRBD2. This CDR3 is 22 amino acids long. V lost 1 base and J lost 0; bases outside the gene matches: 20. The germline gives CDR1 MNHNS, CDR2 SASEGT. CDR3 DNA sequence: TGTGCCAGCAGTGAAGGGATTTGGTCTAGCGGGAAAAAACCCACTAGCACAGATACGCAGTATTTT. Protein: CASSEGIWSSGKKPTSTDTQYF.

The chain carries TRBV5-1 and TRBJ1-2; 12 nucleotides align to TRBD1. Germline CDR1 reads SGHRS; CDR2 reads YFSETQ. The V segment lost 6 bases and the J segment 8 bases; nucleotides outside the gene matches: 8. This CDR3 region has 14 residues. In DNA form, the CDR3 reads TGCGCCAGCACCCGGGACAGGGGGCTAAGGGGCTACACCTTC. This gives the protein CASTRDRGLRGYTF.

This clone is a singleton in its sample. V usage is TRBV7-8 and J usage is TRBJ2-4; possibly TRBD2 for D (5 bases). CDR1 SGHVS and CDR2 FQNEAQ come from the germline V gene. Trimming pared 2 bases from V and 2 bases from J, leaving 10 bases between. This CDR3 has 15 residues. The CDR3 is CASSLIGSSKNIQYF. Here the CDR3 DNA reads TGTGCCAGCAGCTTAATTGGGAGTTCCAAAAACATTCAGTACTTC.

The chain couples TRBV6-1 to TRBJ2-7, with D unclear. Germline-derived CDR1 and CDR2 are MNHNS and SASEGT. V was pared by 1 base and J by 2 bases, with 9 bases between. The CDR3 is 14 amino acids. The CDR3 DNA sequence: TGTGCCAGCAGTGAAGATTTGAACACCTACGAGCAGTACTTC. It codes for CASSEDLNTYEQYF.

J is TRBJ2-1 and V is TRBV9; 8 bases agree with TRBD2. CDR1 SGDLS and CDR2 YYNGEE come from the germline V gene. Trimming took 2 bases from V and 6 from J; bases not matched to a gene: 4. This CDR3 has 14 residues. CDR3 residues: CASSVRGGANEQFF. The CDR3, as DNA: TGTGCCAGCAGCGTCCGGGGGGGAGCCAATGAGCAGTTCTTC. Together with reference TRBV9 and TRBJ2-1, the CDR3 gives the full variable domain: DSGVTQTPKHLITATGQRVTLRCSPRSGDLSVYWYQQSLDQGLQFLIQYYNGEERAKGNILERFSAQQFPDLHSELNLSSLELGDSALYFCASSVRGGANEQFFGPGTRLTVL.

The chain links TRBV6-5 to TRBJ2-7; unclear D gene. CDR1 and CDR2 from the germline V gene are MNHEY and SVGAGI. The CDR3 covers 11 residues. Deletions cut 5 bases from V and 8 bases from J, with 10 bases between. CDR3 sequence (DNA): TGTGCCAGCAGTCTAAGAGATAAGCAGTACTTC. Amino acid sequence: CASSLRDKQYF.

The chain links TRBV5-5 to TRBJ2-5, with 9 bases identical to TRBD2. The CDR3 totals 15 residues. The junction had 7 bases not matched to a gene; V was cut back by 4 bases and J by 3 bases. Germline V gene lookup returns CDR1 SGHKS and CDR2 YYEKEE (reference sequence). CDR3 DNA: TGTGCCAGCAGCCGATTAGCGGGAGCGGAAGAGACCCAGTACTTC. Protein: CASSRLAGAEETQYF.

V gene TRBV5-6 combines with J gene TRBJ1-6, with D hard to call. Between the trimmed V and J ends, which lost 0 bases and 10 bases, there was a span of 8 bases. Per germline, CDR1 SGHDT and CDR2 YYEEEE. The CDR3 extends over 13 amino acids. For the CDR3, the DNA is TGTGCCAGCAGCTTGGACAGAACCTCACCCCTCCACTTT. It codes for CASSLDRTSPLHF.

The chain combines TRBV6-5 with TRBJ1-5; D unclear. Germline-derived CDR1 and CDR2 are MNHEY and SVGAGI. Trimming pared 6 bases from V and 3 bases from J, leaving 15 bases between. The length of the CDR3 is 15 residues. As DNA, the CDR3 is TGTGCCAGCAGGGCTACAGTTAACGCCAATCAGCCCCAGCATTTT. Translated, it gives CASRATVNANQPQHF.

V gene TRBV10-1 combines with J gene TRBJ1-2; D is perhaps TRBD1 (5 bases). Deletions cut 4 bases from V and 7 bases from J, with 13 bases between. This CDR3 is built from 13 residues. Germline V CDR1 and CDR2: WNHNN, SYGVQD (reference sequence). The CDR3 sequence is CASSVLRAGGYTF. The CDR3, as DNA: TGCGCCAGCAGTGTACTCAGGGCAGGTGGCTACACCTTC.

This chain joins TRBV11-2 and TRBJ2-1, with TRBD2 identical over 8 bases. This CDR3 is 15 amino acids long. Germline lookup yields CDR1 SGHAT and CDR2 FQNNGV. Trimming took 5 bases from V and 3 from J; bases not matched to a gene: 6. The DNA for the CDR3 is TGTGCCAGCAGCGTTAGCGGGGCCTTCTACAATGAGCAGTTCTTC. This gives the protein CASSVSGAFYNEQFF.

This chain uses TRBV6-5 with TRBJ2-2; TRBD1 matches 10 bases. The CDR3 runs to 15 residues. V was clipped by 6 bases and J by 7 bases; unmatched bases: 8. CDR1 and CDR2 from the germline V gene are MNHEY and SVGAGI. The CDR3 coding sequence is TGTGCCAGCAGAGAGACAGGGGGCAGAAGCGGGGAGCTGTTTTTT. Its protein is CASRETGGRSGELFF.

This chain links TRBV18 with TRBJ1-5; possible D gene TRBD1, 5 bases. From germline, CDR1 is KGHSH and CDR2 LQKENI. Trimming shortened V by 3 bases and J by 3 bases, and 9 bases separated the two germline ends. The CDR3 is 14 amino acids. The CDR3 sequence is CASSPDRNNQPQHF. Here the CDR3 DNA reads TGTGCCAGCTCACCTGACAGAAACAATCAGCCCCAGCATTTT.

The gene calls are TRBV28 and TRBJ2-3; no reliable D call. Germline assignment: CDR1 MDHEN and CDR2 SYDVKM. CDR3 size: 13 residues. V dropped 8 bases and J dropped 4 bases, with 13 bases sitting between them. CDR3 protein: CASATGFSDTQYF. CDR3 in DNA: TGTGCCAGCGCGACTGGGTTCTCAGATACGCAGTATTTT.

The chain has TRBV29-1 and TRBJ2-2; 8 bases align to TRBD2. CDR3 length: 14 residues. Germline CDR1 SQVTM, CDR2 ANQGSEA. Germline trimming cut 5 bases from V and 4 bases from J; bases unmatched to any gene: 6. CDR3 coding DNA: TGCAGCGTTAGAACTAGCGGATCCACCGGGGAGCTGTTTTTT. It translates to CSVRTSGSTGELFF.

The V gene is TRBV28, the J gene TRBJ1-5; 10 nucleotides line up with TRBD1. Germline CDR1 and CDR2: MDHEN and SYDVKM. The CDR3 totals 15 residues. The V segment lost 6 bases and the J segment 2 bases; nucleotides outside the gene matches: 4. CDR3 in amino acids: CASSSGQGGNQPQHF. Written as DNA, the CDR3 is TGTGCCAGCAGCTCCGGACAGGGGGGCAATCAGCCCCAGCATTTT.

The rearrangement links TRBV6-5 to TRBJ2-5; 7 bases are shared with TRBD1. J lost 2 bases, V lost 2 bases, and 2 bases had no gene match. Germline V gene lookup returns CDR1 MNHEY and CDR2 SVGAGI. The CDR3 loop spans 14 amino acids. In DNA, the CDR3 is TGTGCCAGCAGTTACCGACAGGGACAAGAGACCCAGTACTTC. Translation: CASSYRQGQETQYF.

The J gene is TRBJ1-3, the V gene TRBV28; tentatively, D is TRBD1 (6 bases). Trimming took 8 bases from V and 8 from J, leaving 10 bases between them. The CDR3 length is 11 residues. CDR1 is MDHEN and CDR2 is SYDVKM in the germline V gene. CDR3 sequence: CASRDTHTIYF. In DNA form, the CDR3 reads TGTGCCAGCCGGGACACACACACCATATATTTT.